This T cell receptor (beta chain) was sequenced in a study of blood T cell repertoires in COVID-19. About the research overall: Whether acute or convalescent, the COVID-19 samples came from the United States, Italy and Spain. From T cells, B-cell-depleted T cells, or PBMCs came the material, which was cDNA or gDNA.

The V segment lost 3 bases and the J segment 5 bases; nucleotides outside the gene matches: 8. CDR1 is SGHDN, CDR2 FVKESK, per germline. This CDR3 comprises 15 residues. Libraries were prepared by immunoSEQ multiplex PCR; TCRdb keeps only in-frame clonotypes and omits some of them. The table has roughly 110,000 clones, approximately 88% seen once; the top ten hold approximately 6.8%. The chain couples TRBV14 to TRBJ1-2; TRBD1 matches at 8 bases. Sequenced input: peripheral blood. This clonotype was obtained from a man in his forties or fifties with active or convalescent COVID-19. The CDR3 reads CASSQLTGAEYGYTF. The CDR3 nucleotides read TGTGCCAGCAGCCAGCTGACAGGGGCGGAATATGGCTACACCTTC.